The sequence of this TCR beta chain was determined in a study of T cell changes during pregnancy in multiple sclerosis (dated by TCRdb to the late 2010s). Context from the whole study: The study looked at changes in the T cell repertoire across pregnancy in women with multiple sclerosis.

In the germline V gene (reference sequence), CDR1 corresponds to SEHNR and CDR2 to FQNEAQ. V is pruned by 5 bases and J by 4 bases, leaving 4 bases of the junction without a gene match. The CDR3 starts with the cysteine, ends with the phenylalanine, and has 15 residues. The read is trimmed to its CDR3 DNA, 45 bases read in frame from base 1. Library prep was done by the immunoSEQ multiplex PCR assay. The source is immuneACCESS, and TCRdb retained only in-frame sequences with V and J called. Part of the clones is not carried over; for the studies checked, unresolved V genes explain less than half of this, and the remainder is unexplained. This sample has roughly 50,000 clones in its table, and 80% to 95% of those were observed once. The ten top clones hold less than 0.45% of the sample. As for this clone: Its antigen is not yet known. Base-call qualities are not available, and no considerably larger clone is one nucleotide away.

Source: CD4+ T cells from peripheral blood mononuclear cells, taken after pregnancy. This TCR derives from a female donor with multiple sclerosis, enrolled in a pregnancy study. The chain was built from TRBV7-9 and TRBJ2-6; 8 bases in the middle match TRBD1. The bases are TGTGCCAGCAGCCCGGACAGGGTCGGGGCCAACGTCCTGACTTTC. This yields the protein CASSPDRVGANVLTF.